This TCR beta chain was documented in a study of cytomegalovirus exposure and HLA in healthy donors. Study-level points and caveats: For most TCR beta V segments, an earlier analysis put the productive rate at about 87% or about 30% of the time. Among immune exposure information, only CMV serostatus was available. It was in a later analysis that TCR association rates were seen to vary by HLA locus, highest for DRB1 and lowest for HLA-C.

PCR was performed using 60 Vbeta and 13 Jbeta primers. Sequencing was performed with immunoSEQ multiplex PCR; in TCRdb, only in-frame clones are kept and a portion is missing. The sample shows some 110,000 clones, around 69% of them seen only once. This clone was recorded once. Its antigen remains unknown. Germline loops: CDR1 MNHEY, CDR2 SMNVEV (reference sequence). The CDR3 has 14 amino acids. V was shortened by 4 bases and J by 0 bases, with 9 bases between the two germline ends. The sequence derives from a man aged 45 to 65 in good health and CMV-seropositive. The specimen was PBMCs. The V and J genes are TRBV27 and TRBJ1-1; no reliable D call. The CDR3, as DNA: TGTGCCAGCAGTTACTCCCAAATGAACACTGAAGCTTTCTTT. This gives the protein CASSYSQMNTEAFF.